These 22 T cell receptor beta chains were all obtained from the same sample, sequenced in a study of blood T cell repertoires in COVID-19. Repertoires were generated with immunoSEQ multiplex PCR, while TCRdb's copy carries only in-frame clones and drops some. The sample has hundreds of thousands of clones, around nine tenths seen once; the top ten hold 1.5% to 2%. What was sequenced was peripheral blood. Receptors originate from a woman in her sixties who had recovered from COVID-19.

V gene TRBV2 combines with J gene TRBJ1-4; weak D call: TRBD1 (6 bases). The V end lost 7 bases, the J end lost 0 bases, and 24 bases lay between the germline ends. The germline CDR1 and CDR2 sequences are SNHLY and FYNNEI. The CDR3 has 19 amino acids. CDR3 amino acids: CASKTLPIRGSSTNEKLFF. The CDR3 DNA is TGTGCCAGCAAAACCTTACCAATCAGGGGTAGTTCAACTAATGAAAAACTGTTTTTT.

The chain recombines TRBV9 with TRBJ2-1; 8 nucleotides match TRBD2. CDR1 is SGDLS and CDR2 is YYNGEE in the germline V gene. The CDR3 totals 16 residues. Trimming cost V 0 bases and J 8 bases; bases outside gene matches: 10. CDR3 sequence: CASSVGGGLVSHEQFF. The CDR3 nucleotides read TGTGCCAGCAGCGTAGGAGGGGGACTAGTATCCCATGAGCAGTTCTTC. The full variable domain, rest sourced from reference TRBV9 and TRBJ2-1, is DSGVTQTPKHLITATGQRVTLRCSPRSGDLSVYWYQQSLDQGLQFLIQYYNGEERAKGNILERFSAQQFPDLHSELNLSSLELGDSALYFCASSVGGGLVSHEQFFGPGTRLTVL.

This clone was counted once. One end of the junction varies from germline; a read error may be responsible. The V and J genes are TRBV28 and TRBJ1-2, with 8 bases lining up with TRBD1. This CDR3 is 15 amino acids long. Germline CDR1 and CDR2: MDHEN and SYDVKM. The CDR3 reads CTSSLPRTGSYGYTF. Written as DNA, the CDR3 is TGTACCAGCAGTTTGCCCCGGACAGGGTCCTATGGCTACACCTTC.

The genes are TRBV7-3 and TRBJ2-5; TRBD2 matches at 7 bases. Germline CDR1 and CDR2: SGHTA and FQGTGA. The J segment lost 1 base and the V segment lost 5 bases, leaving 7 bases of the junction unmatched. This CDR3 has 15 amino acids. For the CDR3, the DNA is TGTGCCAGCAGCCGCCGCGGGGGTCGCCAAGAGACCCAGTACTTC. Translated, it gives CASSRRGGRQETQYF. Combining the CDR3 with reference TRBV7-3 and TRBJ2-5 gives the whole variable domain GAGVSQTPSNKVTEKGKYVELRCDPISGHTALYWYRQSLGQGPEFLIYFQGTGAADDSGLPNDRFFAVRPEGSVSTLKIQRTERGDSAVYLCASSRRGGRQETQYFGPGTRLLVL.

The chain carries TRBV7-6 and TRBJ2-5, with TRBD2 matching over 8 bases. The germline V gene has CDR1 SGHVS and CDR2 FNYEAQ. V shed 3 bases and J 3 bases; nucleotides not matched to a gene: 6. The CDR3 has 15 amino acids. This CDR3 reads CASSFGGGTEETQYF. CDR3 nucleotide sequence: TGTGCCAGCAGCTTCGGCGGGGGGACCGAAGAGACCCAGTACTTC.

V gene TRBV6-4 combines with J gene TRBJ2-1; the D gene is possibly TRBD2 (6 bases). Germline V gene data show CDR1 as MRHNA and CDR2 as SNTAGT. The CDR3 sequence is 13 residues long. V shed 8 bases and J shed 6 bases, with 14 bases lying between them. CDR3 nucleotide sequence: TGTGCCAGCTCTAGCGAAGCTCGCAATGAGCAGTTCTTC. The encoded protein is CASSSEARNEQFF.

The gene calls are TRBV28 and TRBJ1-1, with 7 bases lining up with TRBD1. Trimming took 2 bases from V and 0 from J; bases not matched to a gene: 6. Germline V lookup: CDR1 MDHEN, CDR2 SYDVKM. This CDR3 is 16 amino acids long. The CDR3 loop reads CASSLGPGQLNTEAFF. In DNA, the CDR3 is TGTGCCAGCAGTTTAGGCCCGGGACAGCTGAACACTGAAGCTTTCTTT. The full variable domain, completed using reference TRBV28 and TRBJ1-1, is DVKVTQSSRYLVKRTGEKVFLECVQDMDHENMFWYRQDPGLGLRLIYFSYDVKMKEKGDIPEGYSVSREKKERFSLILESASTNQTSMYLCASSLGPGQLNTEAFFGQGTRLTVV.

The chain uses TRBV9 and TRBJ2-5; the D gene is possibly TRBD1 (6 bases). Per the germline V gene, CDR1 is SGDLS and CDR2 is YYNGEE. V lost 0 bases and J lost 2, with 14 bases in between. The length of the CDR3 is 16 residues. CDR3 amino acids: CASSVGSGHFQETQYF. As DNA, the CDR3 is TGTGCCAGCAGCGTAGGTTCGGGACATTTTCAAGAGACCCAGTACTTC.

The chain employs TRBV6-1 and TRBJ2-7; TRBD2 matches at 8 bases. The CDR3 is made up of 15 amino acids. V shed 1 base and J 4 bases; nucleotides not matched to a gene: 6. The germline CDR1 and CDR2 sequences are MNHNS and SASEGT. CDR3 amino acids: CASSEGGSGVYEQYF. In DNA, the CDR3 is TGTGCCAGCAGTGAAGGTGGTAGCGGGGTTTACGAGCAGTACTTC.

J is TRBJ2-5 and V is TRBV19; TRBD1 agrees at 8 bases. The ends lost 3 bases at V and 7 bases at J; junction bases unmatched: 7. The CDR3 is made up of 14 amino acids. From germline, CDR1 is LNHDA and CDR2 SQIVND (reference sequence). The CDR3 spells CASSIAGQVRTQYF. The CDR3 coding sequence is TGTGCCAGTAGTATCGCGGGACAGGTCAGGACCCAGTACTTC.

This chain connects TRBV4-3 to TRBJ1-5, with a weak D call TRBD1 (5 bases). V was cut by 0 bases and J by 6 bases, with 15 bases left in between. This CDR3 has 16 amino acids. Per the germline V gene, CDR1 is LGHNA and CDR2 is YSLEER. CDR3 nucleotide sequence: TGCGCCAGCAGCCAAGACTCGGTCGGGGGAGGTCAGCCCCAGCATTTT. It yields the protein CASSQDSVGGGQPQHF.

About this clone: The same CDR3 is also encoded by other DNA sequences in this sample. The rearrangement links TRBV5-1 to TRBJ1-2; 7 bases agree with TRBD1. There are 13 residues in the CDR3. The V segment lost 4 bases and the J segment 3 bases; nucleotides outside the gene matches: 3. The germline V gene encodes CDR1 SGHRS and CDR2 YFSETQ. The CDR3 region has the DNA TGCGCCAGCAGCGTCGACAGGGACTATGGCTACACCTTC. Residues: CASSVDRDYGYTF.

V and J are TRBV19 and TRBJ2-5; 9 positions agree with TRBD2. The CDR3 loop spans 20 amino acids. V trimming: 2 bases; J trimming: 1 base; junction bases outside the gene matches: 17. The V gene's germline CDR1 is LNHDA and CDR2 SQIVND (reference sequence). The CDR3 loop reads CASSIRGLARSPQIQETQYF. DNA of the CDR3: TGTGCCAGTAGTATAAGGGGACTAGCTCGAAGCCCTCAAATCCAAGAGACCCAGTACTTC.

V gene TRBV5-4 combines with J gene TRBJ2-1; 9 bases map to TRBD2. This CDR3 region has 17 residues. V lost 0 bases to trimming and J lost 0 bases; unmatched junction nucleotides: 4. The germline gives CDR1 SGHNT, CDR2 YYREEE (reference sequence). The CDR3 sequence is CASSLGLAGSSYNEQFF. In DNA form, the CDR3 reads TGTGCCAGCAGCTTGGGCCTAGCGGGGAGCTCCTACAATGAGCAGTTCTTC.

This chain uses TRBV5-1 with TRBJ2-1; 7 bases fit TRBD1. V dropped 5 bases and J dropped 6; count of bases not matched to a gene: 5. Germline V CDR1 and CDR2: SGHRS, YFSETQ. The CDR3 spans 13 residues. The CDR3 reads CASRVGTVNEQFF. In DNA form, the CDR3 reads TGCGCCAGCAGAGTAGGGACAGTCAATGAGCAGTTCTTC.

The rearrangement links TRBV27 to TRBJ2-7; D may be TRBD1 (6 bases). The germline V gene has CDR1 MNHEY and CDR2 SMNVEV (reference sequence). CDR3 length equals 13 residues. Trimming shortened V by 5 bases and J by 6 bases, and 14 bases separated the two germline ends. The CDR3: CASSVNRVAEQYF. The CDR3 DNA reads TGTGCCAGCAGTGTGAACAGGGTAGCCGAGCAGTACTTC.

V is TRBV10-3 and J is TRBJ2-1; no definite D call. CDR3 length equals 12 residues. V was clipped by 4 bases and J by 7 bases, with 8 bases between them. Germline loops: CDR1 ENHRY, CDR2 SYGVKD. For the CDR3, the DNA is TGTGCCATCAGTGTCCCCCCTAATGAGCAGTTCTTC. Its protein product is CAISVPPNEQFF.

The count of this clone is one. The chain uses TRBV5-1 and TRBJ2-5; 8 bases agree with TRBD2. V gave up 4 bases and J gave up 5 bases; unmatched junction bases: 7. This CDR3 is 14 amino acids long. The germline CDR1 and CDR2 sequences are SGHRS and YFSETQ. The CDR3 nucleotides are TGCGCCAGCAGCACGGGGACTAGTGGGGAGACCCAGTACTTC. Residues: CASSTGTSGETQYF.

This chain links TRBV3-1 (or the pseudogene TRBV3-2) with TRBJ2-3; D not resolved. Germline loops: CDR1 LGHDT, CDR2 YNNKEL (reference sequence). Between the trimmed V and J ends, which lost 1 base and 6 bases, there was a span of 20 bases. The CDR3 runs to 17 residues. The CDR3, as DNA: TGTGCCAGCAGCCAAGGTGCGGTACGGGTAGTGGTGGATACGCAGTATTTT. Translated: CASSQGAVRVVVDTQYF.

V and J are TRBV29-1 and TRBJ1-1; D is perhaps TRBD1 (5 bases). V lost 0 bases and J 10 bases, leaving 15 bases between the germline ends. The CDR3 runs to 13 residues. CDR1 and CDR2 (germline): SQVTM, ANQGSEA. CDR3 coding DNA: TGCAGCGTTGAAGATAACCCCAGGGTCGGAGCTTTCTTT. Protein: CSVEDNPRVGAFF.

The chain couples TRBV5-4 to TRBJ2-3; possibly TRBD2 for D (6 bases). Between the trimmed V and J ends, which lost 0 bases and 3 bases, there was a span of 8 bases. Germline V lookup: CDR1 SGHNT, CDR2 YYREEE (reference sequence). CDR3 size: 14 residues. Written as DNA, the CDR3 is TGTGCCAGCAGCTTGGCGGGGGTAACAGATACGCAGTATTTT. Its protein product is CASSLAGVTDTQYF.

This chain joins TRBV3-1 (or the pseudogene TRBV3-2) and TRBJ1-3, with TRBD1 identical over 9 bases. The CDR3 totals 13 residues. V shed 4 bases, J shed 8 bases, and the junction held 3 bases outside the gene matches. Germline V lookup: CDR1 LGHDT, CDR2 YNNKEL (reference sequence). The CDR3 loop is CASSPGTGYTIYF. CDR3 DNA: TGTGCCAGCAGCCCAGGGACAGGGTACACCATATATTTT.